The rows below give T cell receptor beta chains drawn from one sample of a study of shared clonotypes between healthy human individuals. The data were produced by immunoSEQ multiplex PCR, yet TCRdb's version contains in-frame clones alone and is incomplete. The sample has 100,000 or so clones; about 67% are singletons. The sample taken for sequencing was memory CD8+ T cells sorted from blood. These receptors were taken from a woman aged 25 to 39 in good health. Both conserved end residues are part of each CDR3. The order of the fields is D gene, V gene, clone size, J gene, CDR3 protein, CDR3 DNA. A D gene is named only where the DNA matches it firmly. Clone size appears in some rows only: once, few, many, or a class for an expanded clone.

D: -; V: TRBV19; size: few; J: TRBJ2-1; CDR3: CASSIPPGRKEFSEQFF; DNA: TGTGCCAGTAGTATCCCCCCGGGGAGGAAGGAATTCAGTGAGCAGTTCTTC
D: TRBD1; V: TRBV4-2; size: once; J: TRBJ2-7; CDR3: CASSLGQGRYEQYF; DNA: TGTGCCAGCAGCCTAGGACAGGGGCGCTACGAGCAGTACTTC
D: -; V: TRBV7-9; size: once; J: TRBJ2-1; CDR3: CASSHRGRNEQFF; DNA: TGTGCCAGCAGCCACCGGGGGCGGAATGAGCAGTTCTTC
D: -; V: TRBV2; size: -; J: TRBJ1-4; CDR3: CASSDRGLNNEKLFF; DNA: TGTGCCAGCAGTGACCGGGGACTGAATAATGAAAAACTGTTTTTT
D: -; V: TRBV19; size: -; J: TRBJ2-5; CDR3: CASSTRDGQETQYF; DNA: TGTGCCAGTAGCACACGGGACGGTCAAGAGACCCAGTACTTC
D: -; V: TRBV2; size: -; J: TRBJ2-1; CDR3: CASSEAGSGNYNEQFF; DNA: TGTGCCAGCAGTGAAGCGGGGTCCGGAAACTACAATGAGCAGTTCTTC
D: -; V: TRBV6-4; size: -; J: TRBJ1-5; CDR3: CARVSGEPLSTNQPQHF; DNA: TGTGCCAGAGTAAGTGGGGAGCCTCTAAGTACCAATCAGCCCCAGCATTTT
D: -; V: TRBV7-8; size: few; J: TRBJ2-7; CDR3: CASSLGGTYEQYF; DNA: TGTGCCAGCAGCTTAGGTGGTACCTACGAGCAGTACTTC
D: TRBD2; V: TRBV27; size: few; J: TRBJ2-7; CDR3: CATLPLAGTEQYF; DNA: TGTGCCACGCTTCCCCTAGCGGGAACCGAGCAGTACTTC
D: TRBD1; V: TRBV10-2; size: -; J: TRBJ1-5; CDR3: CASSESKTGGPQSNQPQHF; DNA: TGCGCCAGCAGTGAGTCGAAGACAGGGGGTCCCCAAAGCAATCAGCCCCAGCATTTT
D: -; V: TRBV6-5; size: few; J: TRBJ2-1; CDR3: CASSYSSGGSYNEQFF; DNA: TGTGCCAGCAGTTACTCGAGTGGGGGCTCCTACAATGAGCAGTTCTTC
D: -; V: TRBV5-1; size: -; J: TRBJ1-1; CDR3: CASSLPVDKRNTEAFF; DNA: TGCGCCAGCAGCTTACCGGTAGACAAAAGGAACACTGAAGCTTTCTTT